This section outlines one T cell receptor beta chain sequence together with its context. Its antigen is not known. These data are taken from a study of post-analysis software for immune sequencing data. Study findings and constraints: Multiple sclerosis patients had significantly lower normalized Chao1 diversity than controls. Patients carried five TRBV segments more frequently than controls did, and TRBV5-6, TRBV5-1 and TRBV20-1 were among them.

J gave up 3 bases and V 1 base, and 4 bases lay outside the gene matches. There are 15 residues in the CDR3. The germline CDR1 and CDR2 sequences are MNHNY and SVGAGI (reference sequence). Unique molecular identifiers had been added to the TCR beta cDNA libraries. TCRdb reprocessed the PCR reads via MiXCR and lists one record per CDR3 protein. The repertoire holds roughly 800,000 distinct CDR3 sequences, approximately 53% seen once, with 4.6% in the top ten. The origin of this receptor is a girl under 18 with multiple sclerosis. Sequencing used blood. V and J are TRBV6-6 and TRBJ2-7, with 9 bases matching TRBD2. The CDR3 spells CASSYLAGAGYEQYF. The DNA for the CDR3 is TGTGCCAGCAGTTACTTAGCGGGAGCTGGCTACGAGCAGTACTTC.